This T cell receptor beta chain was captured in a study of T cell changes during pregnancy in multiple sclerosis. Generated by immunoSEQ multiplex PCR, the TCRdb table keeps only in-frame clones and is missing some. The sample contains some 120,000 clones, 90% to 95% of which appear only once. Germline CDR1 and CDR2: KGHSH and LQKENI. This CDR3 region has 16 residues. V dropped 1 base and J dropped 0 bases, with 12 bases sitting between them. V is TRBV18 and J is TRBJ1-1; D unresolved. This TCR derives from a female donor with multiple sclerosis, enrolled in a pregnancy study. The sample here was peripheral blood, taken in the third trimester of pregnancy. The CDR3 DNA reads as TGTGCCAGCTCACCACTGTCACAGCTTATGAACACTGAAGCTTTCTTT. It encodes CASSPLSQLMNTEAFF. Combining the CDR3 with reference TRBV18 and TRBJ1-1 gives the whole variable domain NAGVMQNPRHLVRRRGQEARLRCSPMKGHSHVYWYRQLPEEGLKFMVYLQKENIIDESGMPKERFSAEFPKEGPSILRIQQVVRGDSAAYFCASSPLSQLMNTEAFFGQGTRLTVV.